These T cell receptor beta chains were read from a single sample in a study of cytomegalovirus exposure and HLA in healthy donors. Using immunoSEQ multiplex PCR, the repertoire was profiled, and TCRdb retains in-frame clones only, with some absent. The sample has over 75,000 clones, 84% seen once; the top ten hold around 6%. The sample consisted of PBMCs. These receptors were collected from a woman aged 18-29 years in good health and CMV-seropositive. Each CDR3 is given with its conserved first and last residue. Rows may omit the clone size; those that give it use once, few, many or a size class.

J,V,size,CDR3
TRBJ2-7,TRBV10-1,-,CASSEIGLAENYEQYF
TRBJ2-1,TRBV5-8,-,CASSLGSGRQYNEQFF
TRBJ2-7,TRBV6-6,-,CASSWSPSSYEQYF
TRBJ2-1,TRBV27,-,CASSLIHIAGGPGEQFF
TRBJ1-2,TRBV2,-,CAGGTGPGYGYTF
TRBJ1-2,TRBV7-8,-,CASSSAGTVNYGYTF
TRBJ1-2,TRBV28,-,CASSPGTAGYYGYTF
TRBJ2-7,TRBV5-1,-,CASSSGTASYEQYF
TRBJ2-7,TRBV4-1,-,CASSYYPPGTGGGEQYF
TRBJ2-1,TRBV6-5,-,CASSPMGQLYNEQFF
TRBJ1-2,TRBV9,-,CASSVGGGRGYTF
TRBJ2-3,TRBV12-5,-,CASGPGRPDTQYF
TRBJ1-5,TRBV6-4,-,CASSPGFQPQHF
TRBJ2-5,TRBV6-5,-,CASSSYRARETQYF
TRBJ1-2,TRBV5-1,-,CASSRNRQGSSYGYTF
TRBJ2-7,TRBV25-1,-,CASSGSSGGPIGYEQYF
TRBJ2-7,TRBV5-6,few,CASSWDRGQGVEQYF
TRBJ1-5,TRBV28,-,CASSKMGSHNQPQHF
TRBJ2-5,TRBV27,-,CASSPGGWETQYF
-,TRBV5-6,-,CASSWGRGYEQYF
TRBJ2-7,TRBV5-1,-,CASSLESHEQYF
TRBJ2-3,TRBV7-7,-,CASSLGAATDTQYF
TRBJ2-7,TRBV29-1,-,CSVIGQRDLSSYEQYF
TRBJ2-7,TRBV5-1,-,CASSAYGGTYEQYF
TRBJ2-7,TRBV6-1,-,CASSEGPTGTSSYEQYF
TRBJ2-7,TRBV27,-,CASSLDTAYEQYF
TRBJ2-1,TRBV5-4,-,CASSLFYIGGGPYNEQFF
TRBJ2-1,TRBV2,-,CASSAEGYNEQFF
TRBJ2-1,TRBV7-9,-,CASTGGGGEQFF
TRBJ1-5,TRBV16,-,CASSQAGIGNQPQHF
TRBJ2-7,TRBV23-1,-,CASKTGDSKCEQYF
TRBJ1-4,TRBV4-1,-,CASSPGQGPLVEKLFF
TRBJ1-2,TRBV28,-,CASSFMRHGYTF
TRBJ2-7,TRBV10-3,-,CAIEKQGFHEQYF
TRBJ2-7,TRBV7-9,once,CASSHHASLAGGLSF
TRBJ1-5,TRBV30,-,CAWRKGQGRLKNNQPQHF
TRBJ1-2,TRBV18,-,CASSPPALYGYTF